The text below deals with one T cell receptor beta chain. The table came from immunoSEQ multiplex PCR; TCRdb's copy has only in-frame clones and leaves some out. This table has under 55,000 clones, roughly four fifths appearing once. The source of the sample is a study of PD-L1 blockade in urothelial cancer. Losses at the gene ends were 2 bases for V and 4 bases for J; bases not matched to a gene: 8. The germline V gene encodes CDR1 SEHNR and CDR2 FQNEAQ (reference sequence). This CDR3 has 16 amino acids. Specified time point: peripheral blood 6 weeks after treatment start. V gene TRBV7-9 combines with J gene TRBJ2-1; 7 bases map to TRBD2. This sequence was found in a man in his sixties with urothelial cancer. The material was PBMCs, obtained around atezolizumab (anti-PD-L1) treatment. CDR3 loop: CASSLTAAGEYNEQFF. In DNA form, the CDR3 reads TGTGCCAGCAGCTTAACCGCGGCGGGAGAGTACAATGAGCAGTTCTTC.